This T cell receptor (beta chain) was documented in a study of blood T cell repertoires in COVID-19. Study-wide background: Samples of COVID-19 (acute and convalescent) were obtained from the United States, Italy and Spain. The analysed material was cDNA or gDNA that came from T cells, B-cell-depleted T cells, or PBMCs.

J was trimmed by 2 bases and V by 0 bases; bases with no gene match: 0. This CDR3 spans 17 amino acids. Per the germline V gene, CDR1 is MGHRA and CDR2 is YSYEKL. Original methodology: The authors estimated nucleated cell counts from reference gene primer amplification. The protocol was immunoSEQ multiplex PCR, while the TCRdb copy is restricted to in-frame clones and leaves out a portion. From that table come the V and J calls and clone size; the DNA was used to work out D and trimming. The sample lists about 77,000 clones, about 80% occurring once. The chain uses TRBV4-1 and TRBJ2-2; the match to TRBD2 covers 13 bases. The source material was peripheral blood. This sequence originates from a woman in her 70s with acute or convalescent COVID-19. CDR3 nucleotide sequence: TGCGCCAGCAGCCAAGAGGGACTAGCGGGAAACACCGGGGAGCTGTTTTTT. Its translation is CASSQEGLAGNTGELFF.